This T cell receptor (beta chain) was recorded in a study of cytomegalovirus exposure and HLA in healthy donors. Study-wide context: A prior study identified some 100 million unique TCR beta sequences from roughly 180 million T cells. Study-level results: Later, an analysis showed that TCR beta chains associated with HLA were more clonally expanded than others that were equally common. Testing in vitro showed a few CMV-associated chains specific for CMV antigens. The authors excluded some V segments, including TRBV6-2 and TRBV6-3, as indistinguishable.

This clone was recorded a few times. Its antigen is still unknown. Primers for the PCR totalled 60 Vbeta and 13 Jbeta. The data were produced by immunoSEQ multiplex PCR, yet TCRdb's version contains in-frame clones alone and is incomplete. The data show 160,000 or so clones, around 72% seen once. Germline lookup yields CDR1 WNHNN and CDR2 SYGVQD (reference sequence). V was shortened by 8 bases and J by 8 bases, with 15 bases between the two germline ends. This CDR3 spans 12 amino acids. The specimen was PBMCs. J is TRBJ1-2 and V is TRBV10-1; a possible D gene is TRBD1 (6 bases). This receptor was taken from a woman between 35 and 50 years old in good health and CMV-seropositive. CDR3: CASPPDRRGYTF. The CDR3 bases are TGCGCCAGCCCCCCCGACAGGCGCGGCTACACCTTC.